Below are 2 T cell receptor beta chains sequenced from a single sample in a study of vaccination effects on CD4 cells after COVID-19. TCRdb's table, derived via immunoSEQ multiplex PCR, lists solely in-frame clones and lacks some. Of approximately 24,000 clones listed, about 70% were seen once; the top ten hold over 9%. The ViraFEST assay expanded antigen-specific CD4+ T cells with viral peptide pools before sequencing. Researchers isolated CD4+ T cells once approximately 10 days of culture had elapsed. Among the vaccine recipients, none had a prior SARS-CoV-2 infection, and nucleocapsid antibodies were negative. These receptors' antigens are unknown. The input for sequencing was CD4+ T cells from PBMCs cultured with HCoV-NL63 spike peptides, taken before COVID-19 vaccination. All receptors come from a human donor who received a COVID-19 vaccine.

The V and J genes are TRBV15 and TRBJ1-1; TRBD1 matches 7 bases. Per the germline V gene, CDR1 is LNHNV and CDR2 is YYDKDF (reference sequence). The CDR3 is 14 residues long. J gave up 3 bases and V 3 bases, and 4 bases lay outside the gene matches. As DNA, the CDR3 is TGTGCCACCAGCAGGGGAGACAGGGACACTGAAGCTTTCTTT. It yields the protein CATSRGDRDTEAFF.

This sequence joins TRBV14 and TRBJ1-1; weak D call: TRBD1 (5 bases). This CDR3 has 14 residues. Germline CDR1 is SGHDN and CDR2 is FVKESK. Trimming removed 4 bases at V and 9 bases at J, with 18 bases between. CDR3 sequence reads: CASSPNRGNLQAFF. The CDR3 DNA follows: TGTGCCAGCAGCCCGAATCGGGGGAATCTCCAAGCTTTCTTT.